This T cell receptor (beta chain) was found in a study of T-cell reconstitution after alpha-beta-depleted transplantation in children. Overall study results and limits: A year post-transplant, T-cell counts and diversity derived mostly from newly produced T cells.

This clonotype was recorded at least ten times. Its antigen is as yet unknown. Library preparation (for TCRbeta) was performed with unique molecular identifiers. One entry per CDR3 protein results from TCRdb running MiXCR on the PCR reads. The sample shows 280,000 or so distinct CDR3 sequences, 9.5% to 13% of them seen only once. This CDR3 is 14 amino acids long. Looked up from germline, CDR1 is DFQATT and CDR2 is SNEGSKA (reference sequence). Trimming took off 6 bases at V and 4 bases at J, with 19 bases between the two ends. The origin of this receptor is a male patient under 10 years old who had a stem cell transplant for chronic granulomatous disease, so the T cells may come from the graft donor. The chain recombines TRBV20-1 with TRBJ2-7; weak D call: TRBD2 (5 bases). The sample was peripheral blood, taken 180 days after TCRalphabeta/CD19-depleted stem cell transplant. For the CDR3, the DNA is TGCAGTGCCTCCCGGCTAGCTCTTGGGTACGAGCAGTACTTC. Protein: CSASRLALGYEQYF.